What follows are 5 T cell receptor beta chains derived from one specimen sequenced in a study of shared clonotypes between healthy human individuals. Here immunoSEQ multiplex PCR was the method, and the copy in TCRdb shows in-frame clones only, minus some. The table shows 2 million to 2.5 million clones, with 80% to 95% occurring only once. Sequenced sample: naive CD4+ T cells from PBMCs. The subset denotes: CD45RA+ positively selected. These receptors all come from a man aged 18 to 30 in good health. Some clones in this sample may be carry-over from other donors' samples.

This clone was seen once. This chain uses TRBV6-1 with TRBJ1-1; D may be TRBD1 (6 bases). Looked up from germline, CDR1 is MNHNS and CDR2 is SASEGT. The ends were cut back, 2 bases at V and 7 bases at J, with 14 bases in the middle. The length of the CDR3 is 14 residues. The CDR3 loop is CASSERDRRIEAFF. CDR3 sequence (DNA): TGTGCCAGCAGTGAACGTGACAGGAGGATTGAAGCTTTCTTT.

Concerning this clone: Other DNA sequences in the same sample also yield this CDR3. The chain couples TRBV7-9 to TRBJ1-1; TRBD1 might be the D (5 bases). Germline V lookup: CDR1 SEHNR, CDR2 FQNEAQ (reference sequence). V dropped 0 bases and J dropped 0 bases, with 5 bases sitting between them. This CDR3 region has 14 residues. As DNA, the CDR3 is TGTGCCAGCAGCTTAGCAGGGGTGAACACTGAAGCTTTCTTT. It is translated as CASSLAGVNTEAFF.

This chain uses TRBV4-1 with TRBJ2-7; possibly TRBD2 for D (6 bases). The V gene's germline CDR1 is MGHRA and CDR2 YSYEKL. The CDR3 is made up of 17 amino acids. The V end lost 0 bases, the J end lost 4 bases, and 19 bases lay between the germline ends. CDR3 DNA: TGCGCCAGCAGCCAAGAAGGTAGCGGACTAAGAATTTACGAGCAGTACTTC. It encodes CASSQEGSGLRIYEQYF.

This clone was counted between two and nine times. The identical CDR3 is also encoded by other nucleotide sequences in the sample. CDR3 DNA: TGCGCCAGCAGCTTGGGTCCGAGCTCTGGAAACACCATATATTTT. Amino acid sequence: CASSLGPSSGNTIYF. The chain employs TRBV5-1 and TRBJ1-3, with D uncertain. CDR3 length: 15 amino acids. CDR1 and CDR2 from the germline V gene are SGHRS and YFSETQ. V shed 0 bases and J shed 0 bases, with 7 bases lying between them.

This clone was seen a handful of times. The V and J genes are TRBV30 and TRBJ1-1, with D hard to call. CDR1 is GTSNPN, CDR2 SVGIG, per germline (reference sequence). Between the trimmed V and J ends, which lost 3 bases and 6 bases, there was a span of 11 bases. CDR3 length: 12 amino acids. The CDR3 sequence: CAWSTFYSEAFF. The CDR3 DNA reads TGTGCCTGGAGCACTTTTTACTCTGAAGCTTTCTTT.